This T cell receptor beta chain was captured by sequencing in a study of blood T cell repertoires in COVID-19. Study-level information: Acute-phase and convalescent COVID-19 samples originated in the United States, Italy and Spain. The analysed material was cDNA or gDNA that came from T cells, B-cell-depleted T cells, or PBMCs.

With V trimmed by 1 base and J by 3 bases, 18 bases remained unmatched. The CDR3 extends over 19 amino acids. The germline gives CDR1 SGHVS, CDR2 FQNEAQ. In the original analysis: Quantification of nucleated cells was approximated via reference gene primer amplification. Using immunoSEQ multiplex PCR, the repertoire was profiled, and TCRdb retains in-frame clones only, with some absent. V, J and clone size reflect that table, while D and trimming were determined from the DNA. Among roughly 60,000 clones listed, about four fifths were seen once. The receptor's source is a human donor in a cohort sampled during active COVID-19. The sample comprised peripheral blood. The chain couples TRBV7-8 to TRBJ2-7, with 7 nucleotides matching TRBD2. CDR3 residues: CASSLDGLAVREPYYEQYF. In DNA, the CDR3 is TGTGCCAGCAGCTTAGATGGGCTAGCGGTTAGAGAACCGTACTACGAGCAGTACTTC.